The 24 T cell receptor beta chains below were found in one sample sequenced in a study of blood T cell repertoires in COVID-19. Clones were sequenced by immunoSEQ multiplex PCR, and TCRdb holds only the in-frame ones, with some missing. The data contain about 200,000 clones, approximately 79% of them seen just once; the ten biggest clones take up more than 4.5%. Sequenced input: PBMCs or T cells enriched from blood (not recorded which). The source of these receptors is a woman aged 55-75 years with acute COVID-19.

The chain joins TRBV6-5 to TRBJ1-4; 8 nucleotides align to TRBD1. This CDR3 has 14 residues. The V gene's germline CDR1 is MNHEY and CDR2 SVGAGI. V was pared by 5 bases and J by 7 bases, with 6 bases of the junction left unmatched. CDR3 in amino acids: CASSREQGAEKLFF. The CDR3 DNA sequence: TGTGCCAGCAGTCGTGAGCAGGGGGCTGAAAAACTGTTTTTT.

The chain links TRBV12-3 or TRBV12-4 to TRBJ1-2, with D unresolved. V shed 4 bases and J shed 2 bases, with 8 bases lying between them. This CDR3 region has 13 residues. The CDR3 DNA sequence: TGTGCCAGCAGTTGGCGGAGAAACTATGGCTACACCTTC. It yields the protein CASSWRRNYGYTF.

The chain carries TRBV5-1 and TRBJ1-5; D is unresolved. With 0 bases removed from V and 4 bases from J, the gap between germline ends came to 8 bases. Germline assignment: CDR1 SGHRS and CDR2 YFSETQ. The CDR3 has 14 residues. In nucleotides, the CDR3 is TGCGCCAGCAGCTTGGGGGCAGATAATCAGCCCCAGCATTTT. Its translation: CASSLGADNQPQHF.

Written as DNA, the CDR3 is TGCGCCAGCAGCTGGGGGCAGGGCAGTACTGAAGCTTTCTTT. Translation: CASSWGQGSTEAFF. V gene TRBV5-1 combines with J gene TRBJ1-1; D perhaps matches TRBD1 (6 bases). CDR3 length equals 14 residues. Per the germline V gene, CDR1 is SGHRS and CDR2 is YFSETQ. V shed 3 bases and J shed 5 bases, with 14 bases lying between them.

CDR3 bases: TGTGCCAGCAGCTTGGGACAGGGGGCGCGCAATGAGCAGTTCTTC. This translates into CASSLGQGARNEQFF. The chain uses TRBV5-4 and TRBJ2-1, with 10 bases matching TRBD1. V was pared by 0 bases and J by 6 bases, with 3 bases of the junction left unmatched. Germline V CDR1 and CDR2: SGHNT, YYREEE (reference sequence). The CDR3 is 15 amino acids.

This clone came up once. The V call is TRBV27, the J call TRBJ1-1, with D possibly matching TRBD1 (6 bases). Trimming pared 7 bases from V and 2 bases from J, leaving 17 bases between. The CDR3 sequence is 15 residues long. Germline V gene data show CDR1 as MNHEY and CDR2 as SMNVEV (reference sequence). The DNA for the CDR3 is TGTGCCAGCAATGTCATGGGGGGGCTAAACACTGAAGCTTTCTTT. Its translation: CASNVMGGLNTEAFF.

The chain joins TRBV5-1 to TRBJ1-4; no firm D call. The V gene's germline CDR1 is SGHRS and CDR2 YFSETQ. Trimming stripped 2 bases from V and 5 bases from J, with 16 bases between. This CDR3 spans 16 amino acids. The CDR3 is CASSFTTPGRNEKLFF. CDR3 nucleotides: TGCGCCAGCAGCTTTACGACTCCGGGGAGGAATGAAAAACTGTTTTTT.

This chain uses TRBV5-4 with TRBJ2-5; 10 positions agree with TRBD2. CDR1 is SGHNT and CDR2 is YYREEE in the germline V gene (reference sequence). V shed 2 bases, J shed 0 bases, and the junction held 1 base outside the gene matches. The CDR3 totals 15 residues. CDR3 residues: CASSFGLADQETQYF. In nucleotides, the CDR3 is TGTGCCAGCAGCTTTGGACTAGCGGACCAAGAGACCCAGTACTTC.

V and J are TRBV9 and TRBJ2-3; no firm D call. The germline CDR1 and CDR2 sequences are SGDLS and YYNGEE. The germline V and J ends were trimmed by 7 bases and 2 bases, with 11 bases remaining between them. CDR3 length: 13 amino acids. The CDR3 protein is CASLRDNTDTQYF. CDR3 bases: TGTGCCAGCTTGCGAGACAACACAGATACGCAGTATTTT.

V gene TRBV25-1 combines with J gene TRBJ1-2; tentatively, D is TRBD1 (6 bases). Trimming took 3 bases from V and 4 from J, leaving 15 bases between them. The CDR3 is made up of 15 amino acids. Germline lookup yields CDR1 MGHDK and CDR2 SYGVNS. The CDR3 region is CASSDAGADVYGYTF. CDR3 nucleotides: TGTGCCAGCAGTGATGCAGGGGCTGATGTCTATGGCTACACCTTC.

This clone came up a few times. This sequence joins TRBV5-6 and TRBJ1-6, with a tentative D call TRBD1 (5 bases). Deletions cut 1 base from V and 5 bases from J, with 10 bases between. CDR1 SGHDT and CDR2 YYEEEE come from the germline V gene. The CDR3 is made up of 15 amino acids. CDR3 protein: CASSLYGRDNSPLHF. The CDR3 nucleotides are TGTGCCAGCAGCTTGTATGGCAGGGATAATTCACCCCTCCACTTT.

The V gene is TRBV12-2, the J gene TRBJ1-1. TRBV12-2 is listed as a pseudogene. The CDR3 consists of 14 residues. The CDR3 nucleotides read TGTGCAAGTCGCTTGGAGGGGAAGGCGAAGGGAACTTTCTTT. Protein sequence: CASRLEGKAKGTFF.

The CDR3 DNA follows: TGTGCCAGTAGTATAATGGGAGGTGACAATCAGCCCCAGCATTTT. It yields the protein CASSIMGGDNQPQHF. The chain has TRBV19 and TRBJ1-5; the D is unclear. V was cut by 2 bases and J by 3 bases, with 11 bases left in between. The CDR3 has 15 residues. Germline V gives CDR1 LNHDA, CDR2 SQIVND (reference sequence).

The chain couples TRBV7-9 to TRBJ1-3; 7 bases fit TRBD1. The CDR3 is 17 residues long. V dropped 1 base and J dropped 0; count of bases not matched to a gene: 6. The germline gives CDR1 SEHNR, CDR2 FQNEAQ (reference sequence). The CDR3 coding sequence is TGTGCCAGCAGCTTAGGAGGGACAGTACTCTCTGGAAACACCATATATTTT. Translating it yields CASSLGGTVLSGNTIYF. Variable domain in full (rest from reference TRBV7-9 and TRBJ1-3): DTGVSQNPRHKITKRGQNVTFRCDPISEHNRLYWYRQTLGQGPEFLTYFQNEAQLEKSRLLSDRFSAERPKGSFSTLEIQRTEQGDSAMYLCASSLGGTVLSGNTIYFGEGSWLTVV.

In DNA form, the CDR3 reads TGCAGCGTTGAACCACCTGCCGGGACAGGGAACTATGGCTACACCTTC. It yields the protein CSVEPPAGTGNYGYTF. The gene calls are TRBV29-1 and TRBJ1-2; 9 nucleotides match TRBD1. Germline V gene lookup returns CDR1 SQVTM and CDR2 ANQGSEA. Trimming took 2 bases from V and 2 from J; bases not matched to a gene: 9. The CDR3 is 16 amino acids.

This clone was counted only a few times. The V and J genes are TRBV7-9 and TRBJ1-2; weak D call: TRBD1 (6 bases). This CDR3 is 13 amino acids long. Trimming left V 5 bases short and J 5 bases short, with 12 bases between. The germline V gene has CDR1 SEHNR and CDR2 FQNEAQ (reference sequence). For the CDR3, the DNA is TGTGCCAGCAGCCTCCGGGACAAATATGGCTACACCTTC. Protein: CASSLRDKYGYTF.

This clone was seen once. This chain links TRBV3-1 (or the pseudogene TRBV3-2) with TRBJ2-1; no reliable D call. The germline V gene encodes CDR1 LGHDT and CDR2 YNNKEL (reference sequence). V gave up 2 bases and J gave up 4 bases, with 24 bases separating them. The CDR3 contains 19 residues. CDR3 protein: CASSQRPLGPSTKYNEQFF. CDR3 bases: TGTGCCAGCAGCCAACGACCCCTAGGTCCGTCGACCAAGTACAATGAGCAGTTCTTC.

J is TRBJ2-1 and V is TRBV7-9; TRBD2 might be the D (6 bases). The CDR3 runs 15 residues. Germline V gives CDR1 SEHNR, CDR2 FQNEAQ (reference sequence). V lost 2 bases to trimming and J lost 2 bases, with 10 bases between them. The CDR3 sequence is CASSLISGPYNEQFF. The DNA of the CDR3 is TGTGCCAGCAGCTTAATAAGCGGGCCCTACAATGAGCAGTTCTTC.

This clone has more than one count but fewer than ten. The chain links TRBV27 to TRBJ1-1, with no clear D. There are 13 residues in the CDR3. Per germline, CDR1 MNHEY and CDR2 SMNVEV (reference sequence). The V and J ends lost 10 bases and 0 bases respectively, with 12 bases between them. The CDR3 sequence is CATSSGMNTEAFF. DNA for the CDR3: TGTGCCACCTCGTCAGGCATGAACACTGAAGCTTTCTTT.

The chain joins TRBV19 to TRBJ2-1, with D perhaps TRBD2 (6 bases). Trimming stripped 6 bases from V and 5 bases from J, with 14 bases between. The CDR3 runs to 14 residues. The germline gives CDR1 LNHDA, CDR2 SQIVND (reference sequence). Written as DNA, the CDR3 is TGTGCCAGTAGGAGGCGGGATCTTCACAATGAGCAGTTCTTC. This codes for CASRRRDLHNEQFF.

CDR3 DNA: TGTGCCAGCAGCTTATTTCTGGCGGGAACGGGGAATGAGCAGTTCTTC. Amino acid sequence: CASSLFLAGTGNEQFF. J is TRBJ2-1 and V is TRBV7-2, with D tentatively TRBD2 (6 bases). Germline assignment: CDR1 SGHTA and CDR2 FQGNSA. V lost 2 bases to trimming and J lost 7 bases, with 18 bases between them. The CDR3 has 16 amino acids.

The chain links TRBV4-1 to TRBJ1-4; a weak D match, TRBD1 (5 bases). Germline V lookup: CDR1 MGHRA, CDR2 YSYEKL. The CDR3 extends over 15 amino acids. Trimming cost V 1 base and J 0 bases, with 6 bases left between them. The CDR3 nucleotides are TGCGCCAGCAGCCAAGTAGGGGCAACTAATGAAAAACTGTTTTTT. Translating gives CASSQVGATNEKLFF.

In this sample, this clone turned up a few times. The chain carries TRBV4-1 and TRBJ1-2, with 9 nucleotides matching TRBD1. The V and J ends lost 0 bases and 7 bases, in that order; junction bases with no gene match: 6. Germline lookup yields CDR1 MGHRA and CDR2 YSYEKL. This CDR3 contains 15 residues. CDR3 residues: CASSQDGRQGGGYTF. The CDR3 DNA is TGCGCCAGCAGCCAAGATGGGCGACAGGGGGGTGGCTACACCTTC.

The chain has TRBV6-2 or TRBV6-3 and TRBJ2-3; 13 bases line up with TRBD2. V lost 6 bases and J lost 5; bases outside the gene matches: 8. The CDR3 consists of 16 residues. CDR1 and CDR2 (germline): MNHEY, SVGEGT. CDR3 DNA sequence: TGTGCCAGCAGCTCCACTAGCGGGGGGGAAGGAGATACGCAGTATTTT. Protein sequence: CASSSTSGGEGDTQYF.